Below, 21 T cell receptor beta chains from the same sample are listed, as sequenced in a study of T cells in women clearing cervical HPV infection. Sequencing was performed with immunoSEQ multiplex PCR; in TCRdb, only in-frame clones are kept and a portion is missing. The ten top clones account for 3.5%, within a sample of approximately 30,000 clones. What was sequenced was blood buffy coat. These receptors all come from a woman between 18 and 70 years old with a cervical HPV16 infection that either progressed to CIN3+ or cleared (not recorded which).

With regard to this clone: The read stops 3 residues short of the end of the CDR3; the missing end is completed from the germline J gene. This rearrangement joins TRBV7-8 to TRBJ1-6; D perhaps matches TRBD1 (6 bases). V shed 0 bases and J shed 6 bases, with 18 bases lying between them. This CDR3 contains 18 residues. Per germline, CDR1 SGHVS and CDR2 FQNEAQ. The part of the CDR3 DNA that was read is TGTGCCAGCAGCTTAGCGGGGGGGAGGGGGACGATTAATTCACCC. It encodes CASSLAGGRGTINSP. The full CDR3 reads CASSLAGGRGTINSPLHF. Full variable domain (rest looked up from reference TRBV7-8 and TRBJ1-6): GAGVSQSPRYKVAKRGQDVALRCDPISGHVSLFWYQQALGQGPEFLTYFQNEAQLDKSGLPSDRFFAERPEGSVSTLKIQRTQQEDSAVYLCASSLAGGRGTINSPLHFGNGTRLTVT.

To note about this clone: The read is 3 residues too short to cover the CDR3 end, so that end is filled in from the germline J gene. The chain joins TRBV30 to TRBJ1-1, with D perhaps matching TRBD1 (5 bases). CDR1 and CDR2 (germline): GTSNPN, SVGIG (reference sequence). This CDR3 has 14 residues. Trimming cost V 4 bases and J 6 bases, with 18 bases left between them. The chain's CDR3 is CAWTSTPGDAEAFF. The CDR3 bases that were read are TGTGCCTGGACCAGTACGCCGGGGGACGCTGAA.

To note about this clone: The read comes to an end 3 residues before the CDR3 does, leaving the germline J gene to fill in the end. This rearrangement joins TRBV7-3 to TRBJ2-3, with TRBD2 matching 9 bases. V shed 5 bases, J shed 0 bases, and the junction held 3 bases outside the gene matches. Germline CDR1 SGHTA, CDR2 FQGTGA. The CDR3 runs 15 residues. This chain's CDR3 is CASSQSGRSTDTQYF. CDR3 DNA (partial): TGTGCCAGCAGCCAGAGCGGGAGGAGCACAGATACG.

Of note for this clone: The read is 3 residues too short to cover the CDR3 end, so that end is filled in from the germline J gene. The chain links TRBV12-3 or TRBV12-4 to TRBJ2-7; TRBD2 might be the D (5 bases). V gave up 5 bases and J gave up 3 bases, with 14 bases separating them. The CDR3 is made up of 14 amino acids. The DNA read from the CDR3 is TGTGCCAGCAGTCAAAGCGGAAAGTACTACGAG. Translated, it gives CASSQSGKYYE. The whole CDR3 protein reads CASSQSGKYYEQYF.

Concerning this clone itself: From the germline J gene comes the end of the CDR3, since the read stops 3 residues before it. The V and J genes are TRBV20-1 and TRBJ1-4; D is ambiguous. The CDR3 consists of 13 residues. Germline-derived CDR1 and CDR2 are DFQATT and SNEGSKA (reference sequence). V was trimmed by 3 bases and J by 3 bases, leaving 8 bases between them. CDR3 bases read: TGCAGTGCTAGGACAAGGCCTAATGAAAAA. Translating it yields CSARTRPNEK. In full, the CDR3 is CSARTRPNEKLFF.

CDR3 DNA (partial): TGTGCCAGCAGCAAGGACAGGATAAACTCCTACGAG. It yields the protein CASSKDRINSYE. The complete CDR3 reads CASSKDRINSYEQYF. The V call is TRBV2, the J call TRBJ2-7, with 7 bases lining up with TRBD1. From the germline J gene comes the end of the CDR3, since the read stops 3 residues before it. Germline CDR1 SNHLY, CDR2 FYNNEI. With 6 bases clipped from V and 0 bases from J, the junction kept 8 bases outside the gene matches. The CDR3 is made up of 15 amino acids. Drawing the rest from reference TRBV2 and TRBJ2-7, the complete variable domain is EPEVTQTPSHQVTQMGQEVILRCVPISNHLYFYWYRQILGQKVEFLVSFYNNEISEKSEIFDDQFSVERPDGSNFTLKIRSTKLEDSAMYFCASSKDRINSYEQYFGPGTRLTVT.

The CDR3 protein is CSANGLAGVDEQFF. Partial CDR3 DNA: TGCAGTGCCAATGGACTAGCGGGAGTCGATGAG. The chain employs TRBV20-1 and TRBJ2-1; TRBD2 matches 13 bases. The read falls 3 residues short of the CDR3 end, and the missing part is taken from the germline J gene. The CDR3 is 14 amino acids. V shed 6 bases and J 8 bases; nucleotides not matched to a gene: 7. Germline assignment: CDR1 DFQATT and CDR2 SNEGSKA (reference sequence).

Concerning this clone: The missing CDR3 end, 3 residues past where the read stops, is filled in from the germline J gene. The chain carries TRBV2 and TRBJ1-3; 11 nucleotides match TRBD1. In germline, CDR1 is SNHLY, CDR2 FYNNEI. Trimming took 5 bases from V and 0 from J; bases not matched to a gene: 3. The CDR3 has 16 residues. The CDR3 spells CASSWGQGDSGNTIYF. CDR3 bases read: TGTGCCAGCAGTTGGGGACAGGGGGACTCTGGAAACACC.

The sequenced part of the CDR3 DNA is TGCAGTGCTAGAGATTCGCAGGGGGCTCCTCAAGAGACG. This codes for CSARDSQGAPQET. The entire CDR3 is CSARDSQGAPQETQYF. The V and J genes are TRBV20-1 and TRBJ2-3; the match to TRBD1 covers 8 bases. The CDR3 end is not reached by the read, which stops 3 residues before it; the germline J gene fills it in. The CDR3 length is 16 residues. Germline V gene lookup returns CDR1 DFQATT and CDR2 SNEGSKA (reference sequence).

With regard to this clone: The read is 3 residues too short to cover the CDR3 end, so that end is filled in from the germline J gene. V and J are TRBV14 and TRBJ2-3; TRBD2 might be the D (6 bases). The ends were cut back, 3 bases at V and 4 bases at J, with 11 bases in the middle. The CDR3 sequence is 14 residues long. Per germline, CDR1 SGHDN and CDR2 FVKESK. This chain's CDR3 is CASSQRDWSDTQYF. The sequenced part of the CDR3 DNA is TGTGCCAGCAGCCAGCGGGATTGGTCAGATACG.

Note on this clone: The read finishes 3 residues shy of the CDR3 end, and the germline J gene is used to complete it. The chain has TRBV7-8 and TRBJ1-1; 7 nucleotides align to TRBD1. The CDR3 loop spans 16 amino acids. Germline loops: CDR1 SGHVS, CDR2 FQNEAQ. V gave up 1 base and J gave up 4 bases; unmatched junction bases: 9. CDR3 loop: CASSLEVGQAPTEAFF. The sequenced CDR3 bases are TGTGCCAGCAGCTTAGAAGTAGGACAGGCGCCCACTGAA.

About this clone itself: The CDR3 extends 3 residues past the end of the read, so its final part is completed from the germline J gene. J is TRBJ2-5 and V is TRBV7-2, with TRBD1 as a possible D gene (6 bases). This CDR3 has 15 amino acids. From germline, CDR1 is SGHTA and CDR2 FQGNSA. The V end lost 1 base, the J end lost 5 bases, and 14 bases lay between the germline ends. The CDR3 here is CASSLVSRGGETQYF. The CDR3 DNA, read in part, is TGTGCCAGCAGCTTAGTTTCCAGGGGTGGGGAGACC. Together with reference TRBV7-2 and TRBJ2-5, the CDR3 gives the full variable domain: GAGVSQSPSNKVTEKGKDVELRCDPISGHTALYWYRQSLGQGLEFLIYFQGNSAPDKSGLPSDRFSAERTGGSVSTLTIQRTQQEDSAVYLCASSLVSRGGETQYFGPGTRLLVL.

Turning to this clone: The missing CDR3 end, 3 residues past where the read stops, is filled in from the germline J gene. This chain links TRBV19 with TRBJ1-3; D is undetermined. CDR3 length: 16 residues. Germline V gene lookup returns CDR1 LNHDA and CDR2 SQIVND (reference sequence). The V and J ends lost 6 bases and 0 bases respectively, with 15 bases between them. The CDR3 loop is CASSPGRTLSGNTIYF. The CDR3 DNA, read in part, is TGTGCCAGTAGCCCCGGACGGACTCTCTCTGGAAACACC. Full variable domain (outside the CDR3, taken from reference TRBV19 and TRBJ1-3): DGGITQSPKYLFRKEGQNVTLSCEQNLNHDAMYWYRQDPGQGLRLIYYSQIVNDFQKGDIAEGYSVSREKKESFPLTVTSAQKNPTAFYLCASSPGRTLSGNTIYFGEGSWLTVV.

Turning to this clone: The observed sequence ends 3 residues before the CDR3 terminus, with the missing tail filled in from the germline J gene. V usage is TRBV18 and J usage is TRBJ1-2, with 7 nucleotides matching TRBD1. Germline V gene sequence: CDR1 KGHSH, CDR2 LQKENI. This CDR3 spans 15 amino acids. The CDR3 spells CASSPLVDRRGGYTF. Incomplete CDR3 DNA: TGTGCCAGCTCACCCCTCGTGGACAGGAGGGGAGGC.

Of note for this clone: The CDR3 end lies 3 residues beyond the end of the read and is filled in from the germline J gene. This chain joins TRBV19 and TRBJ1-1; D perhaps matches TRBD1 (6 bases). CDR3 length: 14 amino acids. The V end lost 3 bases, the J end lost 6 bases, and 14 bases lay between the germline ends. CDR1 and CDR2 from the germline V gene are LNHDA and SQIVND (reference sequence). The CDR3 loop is CASSIGAGAPEAFF. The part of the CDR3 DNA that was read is TGTGCCAGTAGTATCGGGGCAGGGGCTCCTGAA. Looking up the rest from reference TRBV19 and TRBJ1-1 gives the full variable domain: DGGITQSPKYLFRKEGQNVTLSCEQNLNHDAMYWYRQDPGQGLRLIYYSQIVNDFQKGDIAEGYSVSREKKESFPLTVTSAQKNPTAFYLCASSIGAGAPEAFFGQGTRLTVV.

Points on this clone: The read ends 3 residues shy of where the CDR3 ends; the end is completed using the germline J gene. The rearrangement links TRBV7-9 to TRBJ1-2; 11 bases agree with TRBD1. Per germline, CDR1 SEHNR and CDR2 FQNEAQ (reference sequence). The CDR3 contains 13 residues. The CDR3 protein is CASGQGANNDYTF. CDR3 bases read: TGTGCCAGTGGACAGGGGGCTAACAATGAC. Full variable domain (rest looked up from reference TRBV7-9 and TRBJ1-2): DTGVSQNPRHKITKRGQNVTFRCDPISEHNRLYWYRQTLGQGPEFLTYFQNEAQLEKSRLLSDRFSAERPKGSFSTLEIQRTEQGDSAMYLCASGQGANNDYTFGSGTRLTVV.

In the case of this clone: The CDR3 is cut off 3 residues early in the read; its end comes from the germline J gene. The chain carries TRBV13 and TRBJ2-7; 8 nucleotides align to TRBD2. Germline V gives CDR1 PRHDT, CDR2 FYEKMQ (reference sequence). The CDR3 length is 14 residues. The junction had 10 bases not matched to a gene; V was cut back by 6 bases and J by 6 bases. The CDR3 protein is CASRRPGLVSEQYF. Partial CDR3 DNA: TGTGCCAGCAGGCGTCCGGGACTAGTATCCGAG.

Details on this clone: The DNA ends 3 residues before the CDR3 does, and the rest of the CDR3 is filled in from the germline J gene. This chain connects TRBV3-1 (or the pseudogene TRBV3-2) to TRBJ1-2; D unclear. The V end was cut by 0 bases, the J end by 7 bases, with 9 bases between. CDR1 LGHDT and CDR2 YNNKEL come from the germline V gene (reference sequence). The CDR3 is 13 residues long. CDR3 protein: CASSQENRAGYTF. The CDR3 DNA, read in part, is TGTGCCAGCAGCCAAGAGAATAGAGCTGGC.

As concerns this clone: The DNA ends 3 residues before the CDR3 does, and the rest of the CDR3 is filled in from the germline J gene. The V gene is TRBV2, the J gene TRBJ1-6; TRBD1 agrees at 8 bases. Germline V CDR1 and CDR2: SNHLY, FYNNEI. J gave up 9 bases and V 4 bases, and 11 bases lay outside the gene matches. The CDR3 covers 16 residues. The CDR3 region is CASSGPGTGLRSPLHF. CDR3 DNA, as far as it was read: TGTGCCAGCAGTGGGCCAGGGACAGGTCTACGTTCACCC.

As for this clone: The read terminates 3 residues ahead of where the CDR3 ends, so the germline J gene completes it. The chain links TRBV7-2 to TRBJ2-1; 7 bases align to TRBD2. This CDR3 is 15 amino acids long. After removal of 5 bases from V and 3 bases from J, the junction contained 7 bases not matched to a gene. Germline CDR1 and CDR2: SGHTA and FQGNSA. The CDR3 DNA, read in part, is TGTGCCAGCAGCGGACTAGTGGGAGGCTACAATGAG. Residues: CASSGLVGGYNE. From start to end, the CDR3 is CASSGLVGGYNEQFF.

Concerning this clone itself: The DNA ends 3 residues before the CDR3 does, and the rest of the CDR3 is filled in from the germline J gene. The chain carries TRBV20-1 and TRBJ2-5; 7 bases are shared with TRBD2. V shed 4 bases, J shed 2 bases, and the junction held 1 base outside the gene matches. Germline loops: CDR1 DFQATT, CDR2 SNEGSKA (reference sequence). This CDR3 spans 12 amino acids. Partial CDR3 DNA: TGCAGTGCTATGCGGGAGCAAGAGACC. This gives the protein CSAMREQET. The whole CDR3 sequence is CSAMREQETQYF.